These 6 T cell receptor beta chains share one sample of origin, sequenced in a study of human T cells and chemical hapten exposure. TCRdb independently ran MiXCR on the RACE reads; one entry per CDR3 protein. In the table there are roughly 380,000 distinct CDR3 sequences, about 6.3% of which are singletons. Specified time point: patch test 2, 6 weeks after DPC sensitization. Treatment of the sample: therapeutic diphenylcyclopropenone sensitization with weekly scalp DPC. This sample comprised whole blood, obtained in connection with sensitization to the hapten diphenylcyclopropenone (DPC). The receptor source for this set is a woman aged 18-29 years with alopecia areata. Some clones in this sample may be carry-over from other donors' samples.

This clonotype appeared many times. The chain links TRBV4-2 to TRBJ1-5; D ambiguous. V was trimmed by 0 bases and J by 2 bases, leaving 8 bases between them. The CDR3 has 15 residues. Germline V gene data show CDR1 as LGHNA and CDR2 as YNFKEQ. The CDR3 loop is CASSQDVAGNQPQHF. CDR3 DNA: TGTGCCAGCAGCCAAGATGTGGCGGGCAATCAGCCCCAGCATTTT.

This clonotype was seen ten or more times. The chain carries TRBV7-2 and TRBJ1-5; D call uncertain. Germline assignment: CDR1 SGHTA and CDR2 FQGNSA. Deletions cut 0 bases from V and 0 bases from J, with 3 bases between. There are 14 residues in the CDR3. The CDR3, as DNA: TGTGCCAGCAGCTTAGCGTATAGCAATCAGCCCCAGCATTTT. Translation gives CASSLAYSNQPQHF.

This clonotype turned up a few times. The chain carries TRBV20-1 and TRBJ2-3; the D is unclear. Trimming pared 5 bases from V and 0 bases from J, leaving 6 bases between. The CDR3 runs to 12 residues. CDR1 and CDR2 (germline): DFQATT, SNEGSKA (reference sequence). CDR3 coding DNA: TGCAGTGCTCCGCTCAGCACAGATACGCAGTATTTT. Translation gives CSAPLSTDTQYF.

In this sample, this clonotype turned up many times. The rearrangement links TRBV13 to TRBJ2-4; D might be TRBD1 (6 bases). This CDR3 is built from 12 residues. The germline V gene has CDR1 PRHDT and CDR2 FYEKMQ (reference sequence). Trimming took off 8 bases at V and 7 bases at J, with 12 bases between the two ends. CDR3 protein: CASRGGENIQYF. The CDR3 bases are TGTGCCAGCCGAGGGGGTGAGAACATTCAGTACTTC.

This clonotype was seen only a few times. The chain recombines TRBV7-2 with TRBJ1-1; TRBD1 matches 7 bases. With V trimmed by 5 bases and J by 3 bases, 6 bases remained unmatched. CDR1 and CDR2 (germline): SGHTA, FQGNSA. This CDR3 spans 14 amino acids. CDR3 DNA sequence: TGTGCCAGCAGCGTAAACAGGGGCTACACTGAAGCTTTCTTT. Residues: CASSVNRGYTEAFF.

This clonotype was observed a handful of times. This chain links TRBV28 with TRBJ1-2; 9 bases agree with TRBD1. The CDR3 totals 15 residues. V trimming: 3 bases; J trimming: 3 bases; junction bases outside the gene matches: 5. CDR1 and CDR2 from the germline V gene are MDHEN and SYDVKM. In nucleotides, the CDR3 is TGTGCCAGCAGTTTGACACAGGGGGCTGACTATGGCTACACCTTC. This sequence encodes CASSLTQGADYGYTF.